The text below deals with one T cell receptor beta chain. The antigen is not known. This record comes from a study of radiotherapy plus CTLA-4 blockade in lung cancer. TCRdb keeps only in-frame clones here, not all; method: immunoSEQ multiplex PCR. The sample has over 60,000 clones, over 75% seen once. Study conclusions and caveats: Once radiotherapy plus ipilimumab had been given, TCR clones derived from tumor expanded in blood.

The CDR3 runs to 17 residues. Germline assignment: CDR1 SGHRS and CDR2 YFSETQ. Germline trimming cut 4 bases from V and 1 base from J; bases unmatched to any gene: 14. The sample here was peripheral blood, taken from a patient treated with radiotherapy plus ipilimumab. This sequence joins TRBV5-1 and TRBJ2-7; 7 bases align to TRBD2. This TCR came from a human donor with non-small cell lung cancer that progressed on radiotherapy plus ipilimumab. CDR3 in amino acids: CASSPGRAGEISYEQYF. DNA of the CDR3: TGCGCCAGCAGCCCGGGTCGTGCGGGGGAGATATCCTACGAGCAGTACTTC.